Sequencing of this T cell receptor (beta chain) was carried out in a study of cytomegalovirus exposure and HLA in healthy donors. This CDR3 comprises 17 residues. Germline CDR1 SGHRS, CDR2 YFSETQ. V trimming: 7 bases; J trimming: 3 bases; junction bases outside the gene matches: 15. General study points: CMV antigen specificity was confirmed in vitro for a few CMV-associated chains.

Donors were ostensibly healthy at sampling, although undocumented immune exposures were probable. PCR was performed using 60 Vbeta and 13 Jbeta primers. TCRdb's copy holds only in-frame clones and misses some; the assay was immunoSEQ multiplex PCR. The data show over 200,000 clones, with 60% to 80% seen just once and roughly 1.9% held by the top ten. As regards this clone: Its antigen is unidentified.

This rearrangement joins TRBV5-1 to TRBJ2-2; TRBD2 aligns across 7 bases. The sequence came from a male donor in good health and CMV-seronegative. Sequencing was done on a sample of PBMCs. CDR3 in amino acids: CASQLLSGTQYTGELFF. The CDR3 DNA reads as TGCGCCAGCCAGCTACTGAGCGGGACGCAGTACACCGGGGAGCTGTTTTTT.